Listed below are T cell receptor beta chains from one sample, sequenced in a study of CD8+CD57+ T cells in acquired aplastic anemia. TCRdb itself ran the reads through MiXCR, one entry per CDR3 protein. The sample yields under 200,000 distinct CDR3 sequences, more than 45% seen once. The sample consisted of sorted CD4+, CD8+, or CD8+CD57+ T cells (not recorded which) from PBMCs. The receptors come from a human donor with aplastic anemia. CDR3s include the opening cysteine and the closing phenylalanine or tryptophan. The D gene is left open where the match is weak. A row's size may be missing; if present it is once, few, many or a size class.

size,J,V,D,CDR3,DNA
many,TRBJ1-5,TRBV20-1,-,CSARDATTNQPQHF,TGCAGTGCTAGAGATGCTACAACCAATCAGCCCCAGCATTTT
-,TRBJ1-4,TRBV7-9,-,CASSPGTENEKLFF,TGTGCCAGCAGCCCCGGGACGGAGAATGAAAAACTGTTTTTT
many,TRBJ2-7,TRBV9,TRBD2,CASNPSGSGEQYF,TGTGCCAGCAATCCTAGCGGGAGTGGTGAGCAGTACTTC
many,TRBJ1-4,TRBV11-1,TRBD1,CASSSGQGLTNEKLFF,TGTGCCAGCAGTTCGGGACAGGGTCTTACTAATGAAAAACTGTTTTTT
-,TRBJ1-5,TRBV15,-,CATSISGVVQPQHF,TGTGCCACCAGCATCTCGGGGGTGGTTCAGCCCCAGCATTTT
-,TRBJ2-1,TRBV11-2,-,CASSLTGGTSRAQFF,TGTGCCAGCAGCTTAACCGGAGGAACCTCGCGGGCGCAGTTCTTC
-,TRBJ1-2,TRBV10-3,TRBD1,CAISESTGPNYGYTF,TGTGCCATCAGTGAGTCGACAGGGCCGAACTATGGCTACACCTTC
-,TRBJ2-5,TRBV19,-,CASEYRDQETQYF,TGCGCCAGTGAATACAGGGATCAAGAGACCCAGTACTTC
-,TRBJ2-3,TRBV10-3,TRBD1,CAARTGVTDTQYF,TGTGCCGCCAGGACAGGGGTCACAGATACGCAGTATTTT
-,TRBJ2-7,TRBV24-1,TRBD1,CATRDRGYERYF,TGTGCCACCAGGGACAGGGGGTACGAGCGGTACTTC
many,TRBJ1-1,TRBV6-5,-,CASSQGMNTEAFF,TGTGCCAGCAGCCAGGGGATGAACACTGAAGCTTTCTTT
many,TRBJ2-1,TRBV20-1,-,CSARPPGLASMEQFF,TGCAGTGCTAGACCACCGGGACTCGCGTCGATGGAGCAGTTCTTC
-,TRBJ1-1,TRBV10-3,-,CASGQENTEAFF,TGTGCCTCGGGGCAGGAGAACACTGAAGCTTTCTTT
many,TRBJ2-5,TRBV9,-,CAGLGGRDQETQYF,TGTGCGGGGCTCGGGGGCCGTGACCAAGAGACCCAGTACTTC
many,TRBJ2-7,TRBV27,TRBD1,CASSPVPGQGLYEQYF,TGTGCCAGCAGTCCAGTACCGGGACAGGGTCTGTACGAGCAGTACTTC
many,TRBJ2-7,TRBV11-2,-,CASSLDRATAYEQYF,TGTGCCAGCAGCTTAGACAGGGCTACCGCCTACGAGCAGTACTTC
many,TRBJ2-3,TRBV7-1,TRBD2,CASSSPGTSGTSSTDTQYF,TGTGCCAGCAGTTCCCCCGGGACTAGCGGGACTTCTAGCACAGATACGCAGTATTTT
few,TRBJ2-1,TRBV11-2,TRBD2,CASSLGLAGDANEQFF,TGTGCCAGCAGCTTAGGATTGGCGGGAGACGCCAATGAGCAGTTCTTC
few,TRBJ1-1,TRBV28,TRBD1,CASSLGQGRPTEAFF,TGTGCCAGCAGTCTGGGACAGGGGAGACCCACTGAAGCTTTCTTT
many,TRBJ2-3,TRBV6-4,-,CASSDSGGANTDTQYF,TGTGCCAGCAGTGACTCAGGCGGGGCCAACACAGATACGCAGTATTTT
-,TRBJ2-3,TRBV24-1,-,CATSERGVGEGDTQYF,TGTGCCACCAGTGAGCGAGGGGTGGGCGAGGGAGATACGCAGTATTTT
many,TRBJ2-1,TRBV5-4,TRBD2,CASSLVQGGLNEQFF,TGTGCCAGCAGCTTGGTCCAGGGAGGGTTAAATGAGCAGTTCTTC
-,TRBJ2-7,TRBV19,-,CASSLQGSAYEQYF,TGTGCCAGTAGTCTACAGGGTAGCGCCTACGAGCAGTACTTC
many,TRBJ2-1,TRBV20-1,TRBD2,CSARDSSGSSYNEQFF,TGCAGTGCTAGAGATTCAAGCGGGAGCTCCTACAATGAGCAGTTCTTC
many,TRBJ1-5,TRBV19,-,CASSMPGISNQPQHF,TGTGCCAGTAGTATGCCGGGGATCAGCAATCAGCCCCAGCATTTT
many,TRBJ2-3,TRBV7-2,-,CASSSNRGGTDTQYF,TGTGCCAGCAGCTCGAATAGGGGCGGGACAGATACGCAGTATTTT
-,TRBJ1-3,TRBV5-4,-,CASSPVFSGNTIYF,TGTGCCAGCAGCCCAGTATTCTCTGGAAACACCATATATTTT
-,TRBJ1-4,TRBV19,TRBD1,CASSTHSGTVDEKLFF,TGTGCCAGTAGTACCCATTCCGGGACAGTGGATGAAAAACTGTTTTTT